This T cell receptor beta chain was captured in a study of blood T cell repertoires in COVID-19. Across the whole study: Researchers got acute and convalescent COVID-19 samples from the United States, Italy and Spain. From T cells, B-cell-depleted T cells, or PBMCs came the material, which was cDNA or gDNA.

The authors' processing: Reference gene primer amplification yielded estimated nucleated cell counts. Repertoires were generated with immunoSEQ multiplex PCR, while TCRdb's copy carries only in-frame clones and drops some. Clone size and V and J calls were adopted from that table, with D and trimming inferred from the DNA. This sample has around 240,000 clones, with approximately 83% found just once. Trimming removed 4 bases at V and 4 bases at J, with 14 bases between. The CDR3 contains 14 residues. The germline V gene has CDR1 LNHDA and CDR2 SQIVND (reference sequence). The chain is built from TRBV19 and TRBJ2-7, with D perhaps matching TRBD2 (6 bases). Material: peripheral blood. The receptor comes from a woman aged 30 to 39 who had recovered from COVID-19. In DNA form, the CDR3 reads TGTGCCAGTAGTACCTCGGGACTGGCATACGAGCAGTACTTC. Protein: CASSTSGLAYEQYF.